This T cell receptor beta chain was identified in a study of CD8 T cells in Susac syndrome. On the study more broadly: Patients with Susac syndrome were therapy-naive, treated with corticosteroids, or treated with intravenous immunoglobulin alone when blood was collected.

The RNA, about 0.5 to 1 ug, was put through reverse transcription using random hexamers. Coverage of TCR beta CDR3 amplification by immunoSEQ multiplex PCR extended to 54 Vbeta and 13 Jbeta. TCRdb reanalysed the immunoSEQ multiplex PCR reads using MiXCR and keeps one entry per CDR3 protein. The sample has about 240,000 distinct CDR3 sequences; roughly 95% are singletons. This clonotype was picked up one time. Its antigen is undetermined. Points from the study as a whole: The CD4+ T cell repertoires from Susac syndrome exhibited no clonal expansion. An acknowledgment was made by the study that its TCR sequencing and HLA analysis involved relatively few individuals.

Germline lookup yields CDR1 MGHDK and CDR2 SYGVNS. The ends were cut back, 8 bases at V and 0 bases at J, with 10 bases in the middle. The CDR3 has 13 residues. This receptor was taken from a human donor with Susac syndrome. The material sequenced was CD4+ T cells from PBMCs. The chain joins TRBV25-1 to TRBJ2-5, with D unclear. The CDR3 region has the DNA TGTGCCAGCGCAGGCGAGTACCAAGAGACCCAGTACTTC. Encoded protein: CASAGEYQETQYF.